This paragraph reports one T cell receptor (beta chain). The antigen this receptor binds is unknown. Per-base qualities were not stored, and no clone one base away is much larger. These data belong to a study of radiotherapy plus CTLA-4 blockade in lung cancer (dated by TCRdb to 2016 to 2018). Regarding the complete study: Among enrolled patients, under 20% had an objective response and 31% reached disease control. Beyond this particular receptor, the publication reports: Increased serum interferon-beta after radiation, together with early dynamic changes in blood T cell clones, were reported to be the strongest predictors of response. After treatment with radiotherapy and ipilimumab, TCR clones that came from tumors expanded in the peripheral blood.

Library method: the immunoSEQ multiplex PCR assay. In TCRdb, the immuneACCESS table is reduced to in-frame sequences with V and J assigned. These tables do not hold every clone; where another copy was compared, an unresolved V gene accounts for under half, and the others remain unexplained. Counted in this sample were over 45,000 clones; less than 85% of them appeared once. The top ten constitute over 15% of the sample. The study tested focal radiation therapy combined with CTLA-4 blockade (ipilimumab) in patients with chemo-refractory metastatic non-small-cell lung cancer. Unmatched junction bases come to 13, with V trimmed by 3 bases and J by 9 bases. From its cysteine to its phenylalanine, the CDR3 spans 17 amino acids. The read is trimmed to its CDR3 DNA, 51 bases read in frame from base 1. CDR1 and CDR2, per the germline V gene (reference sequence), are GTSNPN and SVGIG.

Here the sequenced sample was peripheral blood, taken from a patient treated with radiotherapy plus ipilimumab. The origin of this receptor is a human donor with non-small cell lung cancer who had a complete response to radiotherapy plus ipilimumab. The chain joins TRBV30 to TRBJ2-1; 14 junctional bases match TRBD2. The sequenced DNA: TGTGCCTGGAGGGGTTCCGTGACTAGCGGGGGGGTTGGTGAGCAGTTCTTC. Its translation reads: CAWRGSVTSGGVGEQFF.